These 16 T cell receptor beta chains share one sample of origin, sequenced in a study of identical twins. TCRdb re-analysed the 5' RACE reads in MiXCR, keeping a single row per CDR3 protein. The sample carries roughly 1,500,000 distinct CDR3 sequences, around 33% recorded once. Sequencing was done on a sample of cord blood. The receptors derive from a newborn girl in good health.

In this sample, this clonotype turned up a few times. The chain is built from TRBV25-1 and TRBJ1-2, with D unresolved. The CDR3 sequence is 11 residues long. Germline CDR1 reads MGHDK; CDR2 reads SYGVNS. Trimming shortened V by 1 base and J by 8 bases, and 5 bases separated the two germline ends. CDR3 sequence: CASSEFEGYTF. CDR3 bases: TGTGCCAGCAGTGAATTCGAGGGCTACACCTTC.

In its sample, this clonotype was seen many times. The rearrangement links TRBV27 to TRBJ2-7; unclear D gene. The V gene lost 5 bases and the J gene lost 4 bases, with 18 bases spanning the gap. The CDR3 contains 15 residues. CDR1 MNHEY and CDR2 SMNVEV come from the germline V gene (reference sequence). The CDR3 spells CASSLVPGSPYEQYF. The CDR3 DNA follows: TGTGCCAGCAGTCTCGTACCGGGTAGCCCTTACGAGCAGTACTTC.

The sample holds a few counts of this clonotype. The rearrangement links TRBV5-1 to TRBJ2-7; 9 bases agree with TRBD1. This CDR3 has 14 residues. The V gene end was trimmed by 2 bases and the J gene end by 5 bases; junction bases not matched to a gene: 5. Germline CDR1 is SGHRS and CDR2 is YFSETQ. The CDR3 spells CASSFWDRVHEQYF. Here the CDR3 DNA reads TGCGCCAGCAGCTTTTGGGACAGGGTGCACGAGCAGTACTTC. The full variable domain, with the rest looked up from reference TRBV5-1 and TRBJ2-7, is KAGVTQTPRYLIKTRGQQVTLSCSPISGHRSVSWYQQTPGQGLQFLFEYFSETQRNKGNFPGRFSGRQFSNSRSEMNVSTLELGDSALYLCASSFWDRVHEQYFGPGTRLTVT.

J is TRBJ2-4 and V is TRBV6-2 or TRBV6-3, with TRBD1 matching over 7 bases. V trimming: 2 bases; J trimming: 0 bases; junction bases outside the gene matches: 22. The germline gives CDR1 MNHEY, CDR2 SVGEGT. The CDR3 has 22 residues. CDR3: CASSYPGTVNRVGRLAKNIQYF. CDR3 DNA sequence: TGTGCCAGCAGTTACCCGGGGACAGTCAATCGGGTTGGTCGATTAGCCAAAAACATTCAGTACTTC.

In its sample, this clonotype was seen a few times. A much larger clone lies a single base off, so this may be a read error. This rearrangement joins TRBV28 to TRBJ2-3, with D perhaps matching TRBD2 (7 bases). Per germline, CDR1 MDHEN and CDR2 SYDVKM. Trimming cost V 4 bases and J 4 bases, with 9 bases left between them. This CDR3 contains 13 residues. The CDR3 spells CASSWGGSDTQYF. The CDR3 bases are TGTGCCAGCAGTTGGGGGGGCTCAGATACGCAGTATTTT.

The V and J genes are TRBV9 and TRBJ2-3, with D perhaps matching TRBD2 (5 bases). CDR3 length: 14 residues. Trimming took off 1 base at V and 0 bases at J, with 6 bases between the two ends. CDR1 is SGDLS and CDR2 is YYNGEE in the germline V gene. The CDR3 sequence: CASSVRESTDTQYF. Here the CDR3 DNA reads TGTGCCAGCAGCGTAAGGGAGAGCACAGATACGCAGTATTTT.

This clonotype came up a few times. The chain links TRBV3-1 to TRBJ2-7, with 10 bases fitting TRBD2. V was pared by 0 bases and J by 4 bases, with 3 bases of the junction left unmatched. Looked up from germline, CDR1 is LGHDT and CDR2 is YNNKEL (reference sequence). The CDR3 loop spans 15 amino acids. As DNA, the CDR3 is TGTGCCAGCAGCCAAGAAGGGACTAGCGCGTACGAGCAGTACTTC. This gives the protein CASSQEGTSAYEQYF.

The chain uses TRBV27 and TRBJ2-3, with 10 bases fitting TRBD1. The CDR3 loop spans 16 amino acids. Per the germline V gene, CDR1 is MNHEY and CDR2 is SMNVEV (reference sequence). V trimming: 5 bases; J trimming: 1 base; junction bases outside the gene matches: 6. CDR3: CASSVRQGAGTDTQYF. The CDR3 nucleotides read TGTGCCAGCAGTGTTCGACAGGGGGCGGGCACAGATACGCAGTATTTT.

Comments on this clonotype: A much larger clone differs from this one at a single base, so this may be a read error. The chain recombines TRBV29-1 with TRBJ2-5; 9 bases align to TRBD2. CDR1 is SQVTM, CDR2 ANQGSEA, per germline. The CDR3 has 14 amino acids. V was clipped by 2 bases and J by 11 bases; unmatched bases: 12. The CDR3 coding sequence is TGCAGCGTTGAAAGGCGGGAGGGTCTTGATGAGCAGTACTTC. This encodes CSVERREGLDEQYF.

V gene TRBV12-3 or TRBV12-4 combines with J gene TRBJ1-5, with D uncertain. With 6 bases removed from V and 1 base from J, the gap between germline ends came to 10 bases. This CDR3 is built from 14 residues. In nucleotides, the CDR3 is TGTGCCAGCAGATCACAGTGGAGCAATCAGCCCCAGCATTTT. Translated: CASRSQWSNQPQHF.

The chain recombines TRBV12-3 or TRBV12-4 with TRBJ2-3; D unclear. V lost 5 bases to trimming and J lost 3 bases, with 9 bases between them. The CDR3 runs to 13 residues. CDR3 nucleotide sequence: TGTGCCAGCAGTGTAAGTACTACAGATACGCAGTATTTT. Residues: CASSVSTTDTQYF.

Only one count was recorded for this clonotype. One end of the junction varies from germline; a read error may be responsible. This chain joins TRBV7-7 and TRBJ2-5, with 7 bases identical to TRBD1. Per germline, CDR1 SSHAT and CDR2 FNYEAQ (reference sequence). The CDR3 has 12 amino acids. The CDR3 sequence: CASSLRQGGQYF. The CDR3 DNA sequence: TGTGCTAGCAGCTTAAGACAGGGCGGGCAGTACTTC.

This clonotype came up a few times. J is TRBJ1-2 and V is TRBV20-1; TRBD1 agrees at 7 bases. Germline V gives CDR1 DFQATT, CDR2 SNEGSKA (reference sequence). The trim removed 5 bases at V and 6 bases at J, leaving 12 bases unmatched. This CDR3 has 14 amino acids. DNA of the CDR3: TGCAGTGCTCCTCACCCGACAGGGAAAGATGGCTACACCTTC. This encodes CSAPHPTGKDGYTF.

In its sample, this clonotype was seen a few times. The chain couples TRBV10-3 to TRBJ1-1; 8 nucleotides align to TRBD1. Per germline, CDR1 ENHRY and CDR2 SYGVKD. V was clipped by 5 bases and J by 0 bases; unmatched bases: 8. CDR3 length: 16 amino acids. CDR3 DNA: TGTGCCATCAGTTTTTCGGGACAGGTTTTGAACACTGAAGCTTTCTTT. This codes for CAISFSGQVLNTEAFF.

Only a few counts were recorded for this clonotype. The chain carries TRBV27 and TRBJ2-7, with D uncertain. The CDR3 runs 14 residues. V lost 2 bases and J 4 bases, leaving 12 bases between the germline ends. Germline loops: CDR1 MNHEY, CDR2 SMNVEV (reference sequence). In DNA form, the CDR3 reads TGTGCCAGCAGTTTACTCGGACGGTTATACGAGCAGTACTTC. As protein: CASSLLGRLYEQYF.

V gene TRBV6-5 combines with J gene TRBJ1-1, with unresolved D. The CDR3 extends over 18 amino acids. V lost 0 bases to trimming and J lost 0 bases, with 17 bases between them. CDR1 is MNHEY, CDR2 SVGAGI, per germline. Here the CDR3 DNA reads TGTGCCAGCAGTTACTCGAAGGCTGGCGGAGGCATGAACACTGAAGCTTTCTTT. Residues: CASSYSKAGGGMNTEAFF.